The present TCR beta chain was sequenced within a study of T cell responses to AZD1222 COVID-19 vaccine. Study conclusions and caveats: Spike-specific TCR breadth and depth went up after people got two AZD1222 doses.

The CDR3 has 13 amino acids. The germline V and J ends were trimmed by 4 bases and 4 bases, with 8 bases remaining between them. Per germline, CDR1 SGHTA and CDR2 FQGTGA. About this clone: Its antigen is still unknown.

TCRdb keeps only in-frame clones here, not all; method: immunoSEQ multiplex PCR. Found here are about 120,000 clones, approximately 94% of them singletons; the top ten hold 5%. V usage is TRBV7-3 and J usage is TRBJ1-3; D is perhaps TRBD1 (5 bases). The sequence derives from an adult who received the AZD1222 COVID-19 vaccine. The specimen comprised peripheral blood, sampled 28 days after the second AZD1222 dose. The chain's CDR3 is CASSSYRGNTIYF. The CDR3 DNA follows: TGTGCCAGCAGCTCTTACAGGGGAAACACCATATATTTT.